This TCR beta chain was found in a study of shared T cell receptors in the human thymus. The CDR3 is 14 residues long. Germline V gene lookup returns CDR1 SEHNR and CDR2 FQNEAQ (reference sequence). J was trimmed by 3 bases and V by 3 bases; bases with no gene match: 4. TCRdb keeps only in-frame clones here, not all; method: immunoSEQ multiplex PCR. The sample includes 630,000 or so clones, around 87% of them seen just once. A further study also used this sample, focusing on human thymus T cells. As reported in that work: Healthy Finnish infants undergoing corrective surgery for congenital heart defects provided the donor material. Corrective heart surgery yielded the resections from which the thymus tissue came. Thymic and blood repertoires appeared to carry a bias in their V and J gene usage.

The rearrangement uses TRBV7-9 and TRBJ1-1; 7 nucleotides align to TRBD1. The specimen was thymocytes. This receptor was obtained from a boy under two years old with a congenital heart defect. The CDR3 region has the DNA TGTGCCAGCAGCTTCGCAACAGGGGACACTGAAGCTTTCTTT. Translating it yields CASSFATGDTEAFF.